Listed here are 4 T cell receptor beta chains from one sample, sequenced in a study of blood T cell repertoires in COVID-19. Generated by immunoSEQ multiplex PCR, the TCRdb table keeps only in-frame clones and is missing some. The sample shows about 290,000 clones, 89% of them seen only once. The source material was peripheral blood. The receptors come from a woman aged 25 to 39 with COVID-19, enrolled during active disease.

This sequence joins TRBV15 and TRBJ2-3, with D uncertain. The CDR3 runs to 15 residues. Germline V gene sequence: CDR1 LNHNV, CDR2 YYDKDF (reference sequence). Trimming pared 1 base from V and 2 bases from J, leaving 10 bases between. DNA for the CDR3: TGTGCCACCAGCAGAGGGTCCCAGGTCACAGATACGCAGTATTTT. It specifies CATSRGSQVTDTQYF. The whole variable domain, remainder taken from reference TRBV15 and TRBJ2-3, is DAMVIQNPRYQVTQFGKPVTLSCSQTLNHNVMYWYQQKSSQAPKLLFHYYDKDFNNEADTPDNFQSRRPNTSFCFLDIRSPGLGDTAMYLCATSRGSQVTDTQYFGPGTRLTVL.

The gene calls are TRBV6-5 and TRBJ1-1; 10 positions match TRBD1. CDR1 MNHEY and CDR2 SVGAGI come from the germline V gene. J was trimmed by 0 bases and V by 0 bases; bases with no gene match: 1. The CDR3 runs to 16 residues. The DNA for the CDR3 is TGTGCCAGCAGTTACTCGGGGACAGGGGTGAACACTGAAGCTTTCTTT. Its translation: CASSYSGTGVNTEAFF.

V usage is TRBV5-5 and J usage is TRBJ1-5, with D hard to call. This CDR3 comprises 14 residues. The V end was cut by 0 bases, the J end by 2 bases, with 6 bases between. In germline, CDR1 is SGHKS, CDR2 YYEKEE (reference sequence). DNA of the CDR3: TGTGCCAGCAGCTTGGCCGTTGGCAATCAGCCCCAGCATTTT. This encodes CASSLAVGNQPQHF.

This chain links TRBV27 with TRBJ2-3; 12 bases are a match to TRBD2. Germline lookup yields CDR1 MNHEY and CDR2 SMNVEV (reference sequence). With V trimmed by 3 bases and J by 4 bases, 5 bases remained unmatched. The CDR3 is 16 amino acids. The CDR3 loop is CASSFLAGGPADTQYF. The CDR3 bases are TGTGCCAGCAGTTTTCTAGCGGGGGGGCCGGCAGATACGCAGTATTTT.